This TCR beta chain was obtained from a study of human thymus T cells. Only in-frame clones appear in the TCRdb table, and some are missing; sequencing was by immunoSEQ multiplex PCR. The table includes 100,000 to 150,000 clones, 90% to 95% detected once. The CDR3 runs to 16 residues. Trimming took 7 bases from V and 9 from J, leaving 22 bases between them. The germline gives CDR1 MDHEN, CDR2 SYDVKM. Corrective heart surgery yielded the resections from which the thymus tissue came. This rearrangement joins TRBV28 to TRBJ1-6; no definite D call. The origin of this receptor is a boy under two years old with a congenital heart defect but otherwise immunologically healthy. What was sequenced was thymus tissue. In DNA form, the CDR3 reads TGTGCCAGCACCAAACTAGGAGGTTTTCGGGTTTCACCCCTCCACTTT. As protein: CASTKLGGFRVSPLHF. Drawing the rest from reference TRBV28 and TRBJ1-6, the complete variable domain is DVKVTQSSRYLVKRTGEKVFLECVQDMDHENMFWYRQDPGLGLRLIYFSYDVKMKEKGDIPEGYSVSREKKERFSLILESASTNQTSMYLCASTKLGGFRVSPLHFGNGTRLTVT.